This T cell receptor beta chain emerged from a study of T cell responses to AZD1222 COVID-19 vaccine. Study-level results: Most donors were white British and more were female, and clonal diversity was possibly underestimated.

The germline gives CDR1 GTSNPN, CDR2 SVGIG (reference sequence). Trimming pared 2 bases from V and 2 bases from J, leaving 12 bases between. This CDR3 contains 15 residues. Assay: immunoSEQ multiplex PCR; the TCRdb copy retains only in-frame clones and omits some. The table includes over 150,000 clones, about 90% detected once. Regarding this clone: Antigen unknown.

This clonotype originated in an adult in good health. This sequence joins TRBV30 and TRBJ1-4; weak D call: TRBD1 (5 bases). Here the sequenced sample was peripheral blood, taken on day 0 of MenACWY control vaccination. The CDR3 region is CAWSTHGGTNEKLFF. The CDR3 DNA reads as TGTGCCTGGAGTACCCACGGGGGGACTAATGAAAAACTGTTTTTT.